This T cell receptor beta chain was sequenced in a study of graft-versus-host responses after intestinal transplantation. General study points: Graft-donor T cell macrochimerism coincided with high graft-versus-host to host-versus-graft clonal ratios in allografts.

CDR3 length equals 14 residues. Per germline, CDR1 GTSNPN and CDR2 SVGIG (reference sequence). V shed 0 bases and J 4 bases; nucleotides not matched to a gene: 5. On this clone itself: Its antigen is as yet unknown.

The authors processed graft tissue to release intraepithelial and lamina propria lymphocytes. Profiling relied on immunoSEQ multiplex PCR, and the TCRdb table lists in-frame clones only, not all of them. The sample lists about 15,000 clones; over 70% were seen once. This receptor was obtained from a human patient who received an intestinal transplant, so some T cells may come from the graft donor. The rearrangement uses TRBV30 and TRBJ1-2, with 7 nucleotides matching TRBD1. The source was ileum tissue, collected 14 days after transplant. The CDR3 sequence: CAWSVGRGIYGYTF. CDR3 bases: TGTGCCTGGAGTGTAGGCAGGGGGATCTATGGCTACACCTTC.